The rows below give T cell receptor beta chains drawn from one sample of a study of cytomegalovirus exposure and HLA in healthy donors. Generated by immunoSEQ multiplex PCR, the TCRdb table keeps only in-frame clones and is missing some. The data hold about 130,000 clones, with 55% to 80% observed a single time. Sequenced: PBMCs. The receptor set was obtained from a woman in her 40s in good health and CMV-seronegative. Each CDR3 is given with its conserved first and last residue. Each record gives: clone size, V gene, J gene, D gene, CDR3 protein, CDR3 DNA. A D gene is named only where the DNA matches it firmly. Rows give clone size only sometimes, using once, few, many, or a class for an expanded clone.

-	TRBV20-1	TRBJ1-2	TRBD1	CSASRGKGYTF	TGCAGTGCTAGCAGGGGGAAAGGCTACACCTTC
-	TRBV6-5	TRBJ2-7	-	CASSYLGGSRYEQYF	TGTGCCAGCAGTTACCTAGGAGGTTCCCGCTACGAGCAGTACTTC
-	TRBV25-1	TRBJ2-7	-	CASSGYDSYEQYF	TGTGCCAGCAGTGGGTATGACAGCTACGAGCAGTACTTC
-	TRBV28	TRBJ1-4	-	CASSLIVGELFF	TGTGCCAGCAGTTTAATTGTAGGAGAACTGTTTTTT
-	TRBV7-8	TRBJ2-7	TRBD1	CASRPGGALSYEQYF	TGTGCCAGCAGGCCAGGGGGTGCCCTCTCCTACGAGCAGTACTTC
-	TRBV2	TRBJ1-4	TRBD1	CASRRGRNNEKLFF	TGTGCCAGTAGGAGGGGGCGGAATAATGAAAAACTGTTTTTT
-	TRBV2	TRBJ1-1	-	CANSEALNTEAFF	TGTGCCAACAGTGAAGCCTTGAACACTGAAGCTTTCTTT
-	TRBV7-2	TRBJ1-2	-	CASRTTLGQGGGYTF	TGTGCCAGCAGGACCACCCTAGGGCAGGGAGGCGGCTACACCTTC
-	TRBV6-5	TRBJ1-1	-	CASSFQGLTEAFF	TGTGCCAGCAGTTTTCAGGGGTTAACTGAAGCTTTCTTT
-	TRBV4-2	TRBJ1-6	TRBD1	CASSQGKGQGGSPLHF	TGTGCCAGCAGCCAAGGGAAGGGACAGGGTGGATCACCCCTCCACTTT
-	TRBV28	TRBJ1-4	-	CASSPGGRNEKLFF	TGTGCCAGCAGTCCCGGGGGTCGTAATGAAAAACTGTTTTTT
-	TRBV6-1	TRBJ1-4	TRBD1	CASSPWTGLNEKLFF	TGTGCCAGCAGTCCATGGACAGGGCTTAATGAAAAACTGTTTTTT
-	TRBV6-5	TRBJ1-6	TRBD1	CASSRDRPHNSPLHF	TGTGCCAGCAGTCGGGACAGGCCACACAATTCACCCCTCCACTTT
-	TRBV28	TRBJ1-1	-	CAGHGRSPRTEAFF	TGTGCCGGCCATGGCAGGTCACCCCGCACTGAAGCTTTCTTT
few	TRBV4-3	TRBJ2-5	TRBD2	CASSQELGGGVTQYF	TGCGCCAGCAGCCAAGAGCTGGGCGGGGGAGTGACCCAGTACTTC
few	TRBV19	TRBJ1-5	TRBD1	CASRVRQGNQPQHF	TGTGCCAGTAGGGTGCGACAGGGGAATCAGCCCCAGCATTTT
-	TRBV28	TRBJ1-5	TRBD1	CASSADRGGQPQHF	TGTGCCAGCAGTGCGGACAGGGGAGGACAGCCCCAGCATTTT
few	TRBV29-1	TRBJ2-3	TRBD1	CSSETGRRTDTQYF	TGCAGCTCCGAGACAGGGCGCCGCACAGATACGCAGTATTTT
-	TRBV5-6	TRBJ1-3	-	CASSLQGAGNTIYF	TGTGCCAGCAGCTTGCAGGGCGCAGGAAACACCATATATTTT
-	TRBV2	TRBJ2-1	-	CASSAQGNNEQFF	TGTGCCAGCAGTGCTCAGGGTAACAATGAGCAGTTCTTC
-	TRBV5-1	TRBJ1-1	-	CASHYVANTEAFF	TGCGCCAGCCATTACGTAGCGAACACTGAAGCTTTCTTT
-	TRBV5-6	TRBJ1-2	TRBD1	CASSTDRVNYGYTF	TGTGCCAGCAGCACGGACAGGGTTAACTATGGCTACACCTTC
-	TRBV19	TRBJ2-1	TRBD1	CASSAGQGPYNEQFF	TGTGCCAGTAGCGCTGGACAGGGGCCCTACAATGAGCAGTTCTTC
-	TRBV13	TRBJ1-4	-	CASSLGDLGTNEKLFF	TGTGCCAGCAGCTTAGGCGACCTGGGCACTAATGAAAAACTGTTTTTT
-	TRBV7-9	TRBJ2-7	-	CASSPGYEQYF	TGTGCCAGCAGCCCAGGATACGAGCAGTACTTC
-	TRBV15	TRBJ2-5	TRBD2	CATSRVTGLAQETQYF	TGTGCCACCAGCAGAGTTACGGGACTAGCGCAAGAGACCCAGTACTTC
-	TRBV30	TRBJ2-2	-	CAWSEESKWAGELFF	TGTGCCTGGAGTGAGGAGTCTAAGTGGGCCGGGGAGCTGTTTTTT
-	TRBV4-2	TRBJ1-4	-	CASSEGGGLNEKLFF	TGTGCCAGCAGCGAAGGCGGGGGGCTAAATGAAAAACTGTTTTTT
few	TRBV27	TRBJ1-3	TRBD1	CASSRTGSGNTIYF	TGTGCCAGCAGCCGGACAGGGTCTGGAAACACCATATATTTT
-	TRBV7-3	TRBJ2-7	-	CASSLKGPSGTREQYF	TGTGCCAGCAGCTTAAAGGGGCCCTCGGGGACTCGCGAGCAGTACTTC
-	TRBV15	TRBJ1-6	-	CATSLDRIDNSPLHF	TGTGCCACCAGCCTGGACAGAATCGATAATTCACCCCTCCACTTT
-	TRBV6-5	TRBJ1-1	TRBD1	CASSLQGATVEAFF	TGTGCCAGCAGCCTACAGGGGGCGACGGTTGAAGCTTTCTTT
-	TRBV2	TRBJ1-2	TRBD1	CASTPGTDYGYTF	TGTGCCAGCACTCCCGGGACAGATTATGGCTACACCTTC
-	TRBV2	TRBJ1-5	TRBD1	CASRRQGVGNQPQHF	TGTGCCAGCCGCAGACAGGGAGTTGGCAATCAGCCCCAGCATTTT
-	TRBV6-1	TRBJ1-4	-	CASSANQGTNEKLFF	TGTGCCAGCAGTGCCAATCAGGGGACTAATGAAAAACTGTTTTTT
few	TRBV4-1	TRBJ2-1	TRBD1	CASSAPGTGFPNEQFF	TGCGCCAGCAGCGCCCCCGGGACAGGGTTCCCCAATGAGCAGTTCTTC
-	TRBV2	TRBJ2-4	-	CASSGGRPMRVAKNIQYF	TGTGCCAGCAGTGGGGGAAGGCCCATGCGGGTAGCCAAAAACATTCAGTACTTC
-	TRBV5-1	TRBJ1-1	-	CASSFGGVNTEAFF	TGCGCCAGCAGCTTTGGAGGGGTGAACACTGAAGCTTTCTTT
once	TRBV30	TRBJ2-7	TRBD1	CAWTRQGVYEQYF	TGTGCCTGGACCCGACAGGGGGTTTACGAGCAGTACTTC
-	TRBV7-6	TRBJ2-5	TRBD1	CASSPGTGEETQYF	TGTGCCAGCAGCCCAGGGACAGGGGAAGAGACCCAGTACTTC
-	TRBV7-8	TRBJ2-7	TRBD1	CASSSGQGGPLYEQYF	TGTGCCAGCAGCTCGGGACAGGGGGGCCCCCTCTACGAGCAGTACTTC
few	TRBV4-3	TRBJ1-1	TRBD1	CASSSQRPLTGRGTEAFF	TGCGCCAGCAGCAGCCAGAGGCCCCTGACAGGGAGAGGCACTGAAGCTTTCTTT
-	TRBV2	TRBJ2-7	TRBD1	CASKRGGDEQYF	TGTGCCAGCAAGAGAGGGGGCGACGAGCAGTACTTC
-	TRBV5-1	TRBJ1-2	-	CASSPDRTYYGYTF	TGCGCCAGCAGCCCCGACAGGACCTACTATGGCTACACCTTC
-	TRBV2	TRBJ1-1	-	CASTLMTGRLAFF	TGTGCCAGCACCTTAATGACAGGACGTTTAGCTTTCTTT
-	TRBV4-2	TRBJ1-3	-	CASSQEVRSLVTIYF	TGTGCCAGCAGCCAAGAAGTGAGATCCCTCGTCACCATATATTTT
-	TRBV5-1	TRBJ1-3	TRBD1	CASSFGGQGSGNTIYF	TGCGCCAGCAGCTTTGGGGGACAGGGATCTGGAAACACCATATATTTT
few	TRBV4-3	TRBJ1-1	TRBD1	CASSQDRDSEAFF	TGCGCCAGCAGCCAAGATCGGGACAGTGAAGCTTTCTTT
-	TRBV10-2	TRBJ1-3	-	CASSVQGSGNTIYF	TGCGCCAGCAGTGTACAGGGATCGGGAAACACCATATATTTT
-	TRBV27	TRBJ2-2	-	CASLFQANTGELFF	TGTGCCAGCCTCTTTCAGGCGAACACCGGGGAGCTGTTTTTT
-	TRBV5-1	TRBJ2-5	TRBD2	CASSLGVAGETQYF	TGCGCCAGCAGCTTGGGAGTAGCGGGGGAGACCCAGTACTTC
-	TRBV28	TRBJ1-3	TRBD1	CAIVDRAGNTIYF	TGTGCCATCGTGGACAGGGCTGGAAACACCATATATTTT
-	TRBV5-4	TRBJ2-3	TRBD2	CASRQPGLAGTDTQYF	TGTGCCAGCAGACAACCTGGACTAGCGGGGACAGATACGCAGTATTTT
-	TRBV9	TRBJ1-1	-	CASSVGGTLNTEAFF	TGTGCCAGCAGCGTCGGCGGGACGCTGAACACTGAAGCTTTCTTT
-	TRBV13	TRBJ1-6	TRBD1	CASSSLIIGTGGFSPLHF	TGTGCCAGCAGCTCCCTTATTATCGGGACAGGAGGATTTTCACCCCTCCACTTT
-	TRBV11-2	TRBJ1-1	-	CASSSPAEAFF	TGTGCCAGCAGCTCCCCCGCTGAAGCTTTCTTT
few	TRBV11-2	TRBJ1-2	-	CASTLYEAPGYTF	TGTGCCAGCACTCTCTACGAAGCCCCGGGATACACCTTC
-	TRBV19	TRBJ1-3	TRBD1	CASSTKGQQGPSGNTIYF	TGTGCCAGTAGTACGAAGGGCCAACAGGGGCCCTCTGGAAACACCATATATTTT
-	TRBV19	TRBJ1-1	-	CASRMGFSRERTEAFF	TGTGCCAGTAGGATGGGGTTCTCGAGGGAGAGAACTGAAGCTTTCTTT
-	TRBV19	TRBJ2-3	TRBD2	CASSPGGRGRTTDTQYF	TGTGCCAGTAGCCCCGGGGGGAGAGGCAGAACCACAGATACGCAGTATTTT